This T cell receptor beta chain was recovered during a study of blood T cell repertoires in COVID-19. CDR3 length equals 12 residues. The V and J ends lost 4 bases and 5 bases respectively, with 8 bases between them. Germline V gene lookup returns CDR1 SGHKS and CDR2 YYEKEE (reference sequence). TCRdb keeps only in-frame clones here, not all; method: immunoSEQ multiplex PCR. The table has some 290,000 clones, around four fifths seen once. The chain is built from TRBV5-5 and TRBJ2-3; no reliable D call. This receptor was identified in a man in his sixties who had recovered from COVID-19. The sample consisted of peripheral blood. The chain's CDR3 is CASSGALDTQYF. As DNA, the CDR3 is TGTGCCAGCAGCGGAGCCTTAGATACGCAGTATTTT.